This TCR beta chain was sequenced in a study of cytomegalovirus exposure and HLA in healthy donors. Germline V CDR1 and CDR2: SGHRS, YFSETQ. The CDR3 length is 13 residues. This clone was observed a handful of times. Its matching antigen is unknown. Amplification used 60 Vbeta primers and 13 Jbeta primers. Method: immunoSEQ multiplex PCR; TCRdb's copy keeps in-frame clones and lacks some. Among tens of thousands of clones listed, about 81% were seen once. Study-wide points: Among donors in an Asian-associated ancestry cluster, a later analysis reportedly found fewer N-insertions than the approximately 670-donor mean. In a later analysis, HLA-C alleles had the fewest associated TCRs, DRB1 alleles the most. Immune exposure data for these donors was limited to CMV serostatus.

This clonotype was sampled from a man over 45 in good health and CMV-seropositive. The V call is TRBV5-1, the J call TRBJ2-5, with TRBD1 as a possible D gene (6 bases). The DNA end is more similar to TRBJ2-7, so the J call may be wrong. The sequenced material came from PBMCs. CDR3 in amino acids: CASSTTTGNEQYF. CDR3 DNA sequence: TGCGCCAGCAGCACTACTACAGGGAACGAGCAGTACTTC.